This T cell receptor beta chain was observed in a study of CDR3 diversity in severe acne. TCRdb re-analysed the PCR reads in MiXCR, keeping a single row per CDR3 protein. The table lists about 97,000 distinct CDR3 sequences, about half of them singletons. Points on this clonotype: It is unclear where the CDR3 begins or ends on the DNA, so no DNA is shown, and the CDR3 is as TCRdb lists it.

Germline-derived CDR1 and CDR2 are SNHLY and FYNNEI. The CDR3 adds up to 22 amino acids, both ends counted. The source material was blood. The chain recombines TRBV2 with TRBJ2-3; no DNA check was done on the table's D call, TRBD2. This TCR was sampled from a male donor with acne. The CDR3 is CASSDQALAGYTFGSGTDTQYF.